The clone carrying this T cell receptor beta chain occurred many times. This entry comes from a study of T-cell reconstitution after alpha-beta-depleted transplantation in children. The CDR3 length is 14 residues. The V gene's germline CDR1 is SGDLS and CDR2 YYNGEE. After removal of 4 bases from V and 6 bases from J, the junction contained 6 bases not matched to a gene. Unique molecular identifiers were built into the TCRbeta library. TCRdb used MiXCR to reprocess the PCR reads, holding one entry per CDR3 protein. The data hold hundreds of thousands of distinct CDR3 sequences, with 6.5% to 10% observed a single time.

The source material was PBMCs, mostly from graft donor cells, sampled 180 days after TCRalphabeta/CD19-depleted stem cell transplant. The gene calls are TRBV9 and TRBJ1-5; 8 bases match TRBD1. The sequence came from a male patient under 18 who had a stem cell transplant for acute lymphoblastic leukemia, so the T cells may come from the graft donor. Here the CDR3 reads CASSPGTGFQPQHF. The CDR3 DNA follows: TGTGCCAGCAGCCCAGGGACAGGATTTCAGCCCCAGCATTTT.